This T cell receptor beta chain came from a study of Ad26.COV2.S vaccination and SARS-CoV-2 variants. Study summary: Among those in the COV1001 Ad26.COV2.S trial arm was the donor. Whole-study results and caveats: From the TCR breadth and depth analyses, total T cell responses may have been underestimated. Spike-specific responses of CD8+ and CD4+ T cells were reported to display substantial breadth after vaccination. Spike-specific TCR breadth ran higher among vaccine recipients than placebo recipients.

Indicated treatment: 19 received Ad26.COV2.S at low or high dose, single or two shots; about 5 received placebo; per-sample allocation not given. Sampling was done on day 63 after the first vaccine or placebo injection. CDR1 is MNHEY, CDR2 SVGAGI, per germline. This CDR3 has 14 amino acids. Data came from immunoSEQ multiplex PCR; TCRdb stores just in-frame clones and leaves some out. Altogether 350,000 to 500,000 clones are present, around nine tenths being singletons, with the ten largest covering 10% to 15%. Remarks on this clone: Its antigen is unknown.

The chain joins TRBV6-5 to TRBJ2-7; TRBD2 is a possible D gene (6 bases). The origin of this receptor is a person between 18 and 60 years old who received the Ad26.COV2.S COVID-19 vaccine or a placebo. Material: peripheral blood, obtained in a trial of Ad26.COV2.S vaccine versus placebo. The CDR3 here is CAVQVRGTAYEQYF. DNA for the CDR3: TGTGCAGTACAAGTCCGGGGGACGGCCTACGAGCAGTACTTC.